The clone carrying this TCR beta chain was counted many times. Its antigen is unknown. These data come from a study of breast tumors, draining lymph nodes, adjacent tissues. Breast cancer patients provided tissue from their axillary draining lymph nodes. TCRdb passed the multiplex PCR reads through MiXCR, listing each CDR3 protein once. The sample has some 85,000 distinct CDR3 sequences, about 27% seen once. The study's findings and limits: Luminal-like breast cancer showed significantly higher tumor–nontumor repertoire similarity than basal-like.

The sequenced sample consisted of axillary lymph node tissue. The sequence derives from a female donor with breast cancer. Some clones in this sample may be carry-over from other donors' samples.

In DNA form, the CDR3 reads TGTGCCAGCAGCTTTGCCGCCACCGGGGAGCTGTTTTTT. Its protein is CASSFAATGELFF. This chain connects TRBV7-6 to TRBJ2-2, with unresolved D. CDR1 is SGHVS, CDR2 FNYEAQ, per germline. This CDR3 has 13 amino acids. V was pared by 3 bases and J by 4 bases, with 6 bases between.